A single sample gave rise to the 19 T cell receptor beta chains below, sequenced in a study of shared clonotypes between healthy human individuals. Assay used: immunoSEQ multiplex PCR; TCRdb lists only in-frame clones, some missing. The sample consists of over 750,000 clones, 90% to 97% of them appearing once. Naive CD8 isolation took CD45RO-negative cells positively selected for CCR7 and excluded terminally differentiated effector memory CD45RA+ cells. Sequenced sample: naive CD8+ T cells sorted from blood. The source of these receptors is a man younger than 45 in good health.

The chain links TRBV7-9 to TRBJ2-5, with TRBD2 identical over 9 bases. Germline V lookup: CDR1 SEHNR, CDR2 FQNEAQ (reference sequence). V lost 1 base, J lost 5 bases, and 5 bases stayed unmatched. The CDR3 consists of 15 residues. DNA for the CDR3: TGTGCCAGCAGCTTAGTAGCGGGAGAGGCGGAGACCCAGTACTTC. Translated, it gives CASSLVAGEAETQYF.

The chain is built from TRBV19 and TRBJ2-1; 10 nucleotides align to TRBD1. The germline V gene encodes CDR1 LNHDA and CDR2 SQIVND (reference sequence). Trimming cost V 10 bases and J 5 bases; bases outside gene matches: 8. The CDR3 contains 14 residues. CDR3: CATLDRGQNNEQFF. DNA of the CDR3: TGTGCCACCTTAGACAGGGGGCAAAACAATGAGCAGTTCTTC.

The gene calls are TRBV2 and TRBJ2-1, with 9 bases matching TRBD2. V lost 2 bases to trimming and J lost 0 bases; unmatched junction nucleotides: 2. Germline loops: CDR1 SNHLY, CDR2 FYNNEI. The CDR3 has 16 amino acids. CDR3 sequence (DNA): TGTGCCAGCAGTGAAATTAGCGGGAGCTCCTACAATGAGCAGTTCTTC. Protein sequence: CASSEISGSSYNEQFF.

The V call is TRBV28, the J call TRBJ2-5; D is unresolved. This CDR3 is 13 amino acids long. Deletions cut 2 bases from V and 9 bases from J, with 13 bases between. Germline V CDR1 and CDR2: MDHEN, SYDVKM. The CDR3 DNA sequence: TGTGCCAGCAGTTTACTGGGGTCGATGCCCCAGTACTTC. Translating it yields CASSLLGSMPQYF.

The J gene is TRBJ2-7, the V gene TRBV28; D remains unclear. The CDR3 extends over 12 amino acids. Trimming pared 5 bases from V and 4 bases from J, leaving 9 bases between. Germline CDR1 and CDR2: MDHEN and SYDVKM. The CDR3 spells CASSPLNYEQYF. The CDR3 DNA reads TGTGCCAGCAGTCCCCTCAATTACGAGCAGTACTTC.

The V call is TRBV27, the J call TRBJ2-5, with a possible D match to TRBD2 (5 bases). The CDR3 totals 14 residues. Germline CDR1 is MNHEY and CDR2 is SMNVEV (reference sequence). V was clipped by 4 bases and J by 1 base, with 10 bases between them. CDR3: CASSSIARQETQYF. CDR3 DNA: TGTGCCAGCAGTTCGATAGCGCGCCAAGAGACCCAGTACTTC.

The genes are TRBV4-1 and TRBJ1-2; D is unresolved. V lost 0 bases and J 8 bases, leaving 4 bases between the germline ends. CDR3 length: 11 residues. Germline V CDR1 and CDR2: MGHRA, YSYEKL. The CDR3 region has the DNA TGCGCCAGCAGCCAAGAGGGCGGCTACACCTTC. Its protein product is CASSQEGGYTF.

About this clone: Other nucleotide sequences from this sample produce the same CDR3. CDR3 loop: CASSLGQGPYEQYF. The CDR3 nucleotides are TGCGCCAGCAGCCTCGGACAGGGCCCCTACGAGCAGTACTTC. The chain employs TRBV5-1 and TRBJ2-7; TRBD1 aligns across 8 bases. Germline CDR1 reads SGHRS; CDR2 reads YFSETQ. Unmatched junction bases numbered 5, after V lost 4 bases and J lost 2 bases. The CDR3 runs to 14 residues.

The chain uses TRBV7-9 and TRBJ2-3; D tentatively fits TRBD1 or TRBD2 (6 bases each). Per the germline V gene, CDR1 is SEHNR and CDR2 is FQNEAQ (reference sequence). The CDR3 sequence is 16 residues long. Trimming shortened V by 6 bases and J by 2 bases, and 18 bases separated the two germline ends. The CDR3 loop is CASSFGGRGPTDTQYF. The CDR3 bases are TGTGCCAGCAGTTTTGGGGGGCGGGGCCCCACAGATACGCAGTATTTT.

The CDR3 coding sequence is TGCAGCGCGTGGGCCGGGACAGTGTCCTACGAGCAGTACTTC. This gives the protein CSAWAGTVSYEQYF. This rearrangement joins TRBV29-1 to TRBJ2-7, with 7 bases identical to TRBD1. V lost 7 bases, J lost 1 base, and 10 bases stayed unmatched. This CDR3 has 14 residues. In germline, CDR1 is SQVTM, CDR2 ANQGSEA.

CDR3 sequence reads: CASSLDSTDTQYF. In DNA form, the CDR3 reads TGTGCCAGCAGCTTAGACAGCACAGATACGCAGTATTTT. The chain joins TRBV7-2 to TRBJ2-3, with D hard to call. V was cut by 1 base and J by 0 bases, with 2 bases left in between. This CDR3 is 13 amino acids long. Germline-derived CDR1 and CDR2 are SGHTA and FQGNSA.

The rearrangement links TRBV29-1 to TRBJ1-3; D remains ambiguous. The CDR3 extends over 14 amino acids. V was pared by 3 bases and J by 4 bases, with 13 bases between. Germline-derived CDR1 and CDR2 are SQVTM and ANQGSEA. CDR3 in amino acids: CSVDDRAAGNTIYF. The CDR3 DNA reads as TGCAGCGTTGATGATCGGGCAGCGGGAAACACCATATATTTT.

Details on this clone: Other DNA sequences within the sample encode an identical CDR3. V is TRBV27 and J is TRBJ2-7; TRBD1 matches at 8 bases. CDR3 length: 15 residues. Per germline, CDR1 MNHEY and CDR2 SMNVEV (reference sequence). V was clipped by 0 bases and J by 2 bases; unmatched bases: 3. CDR3 in amino acids: CASSLSGQGTYEQYF. The CDR3 bases are TGTGCCAGCAGTTTATCCGGACAGGGAACCTACGAGCAGTACTTC.

The J gene is TRBJ2-3, the V gene TRBV11-2, with TRBD2 matching over 10 bases. Looked up from germline, CDR1 is SGHAT and CDR2 is FQNNGV. After removal of 4 bases from V and 2 bases from J, the junction contained 3 bases not matched to a gene. There are 15 residues in the CDR3. In DNA, the CDR3 is TGTGCCAGCAGCTCACTAGCGGGACTCACAGATACGCAGTATTTT. Amino acids: CASSSLAGLTDTQYF.

V and J are TRBV18 and TRBJ1-2; 9 nucleotides align to TRBD1. Germline V gene data show CDR1 as KGHSH and CDR2 as LQKENI. V trimming: 3 bases; J trimming: 4 bases; junction bases outside the gene matches: 6. This CDR3 is built from 15 residues. CDR3 loop: CASSPGQGHLYGYTF. CDR3 DNA sequence: TGTGCCAGCTCACCGGGACAGGGCCACCTCTATGGCTACACCTTC.

About this clone itself: The same CDR3 arises from other DNA sequences in this sample as well. This sequence joins TRBV29-1 and TRBJ2-7, with 8 bases lining up with TRBD1. The V gene end was trimmed by 6 bases and the J gene end by 0 bases; junction bases not matched to a gene: 7. The germline V gene has CDR1 SQVTM and CDR2 ANQGSEA. The CDR3 extends over 14 amino acids. CDR3: CSVVDRGSSYEQYF. The CDR3 DNA reads as TGCAGCGTCGTTGACAGGGGATCCTCCTACGAGCAGTACTTC.

This rearrangement joins TRBV28 to TRBJ2-5; 8 nucleotides match TRBD1. J was trimmed by 3 bases and V by 6 bases; bases with no gene match: 3. In germline, CDR1 is MDHEN, CDR2 SYDVKM. CDR3 size: 13 residues. The CDR3 loop reads CASSPDREETQYF. CDR3 coding DNA: TGTGCCAGCAGCCCGGACAGGGAAGAGACCCAGTACTTC.

The chain joins TRBV27 to TRBJ2-1; TRBD2 might be the D (5 bases). The CDR3 is 13 amino acids. CDR1 and CDR2 from the germline V gene are MNHEY and SMNVEV (reference sequence). V lost 0 bases, J lost 8 bases, and 8 bases lay in between. The CDR3 is CASSLSEADEQFF. CDR3 bases: TGTGCCAGCAGTTTATCGGAGGCTGATGAGCAGTTCTTC.

This chain links TRBV7-9 with TRBJ2-1; the D gene is possibly TRBD2 (5 bases). The germline V gene has CDR1 SEHNR and CDR2 FQNEAQ (reference sequence). This CDR3 contains 18 residues. Trimming removed 1 base at V and 0 bases at J, with 16 bases between. The chain's CDR3 is CASSLGERRGSSYNEQFF. Written as DNA, the CDR3 is TGTGCCAGCAGCTTAGGGGAGAGACGGGGAAGCTCCTACAATGAGCAGTTCTTC.